The 27 T cell receptor beta chains reported below all come from one sample, sequenced in a study of neurological immune-mediated disorders. Specified time point: longitudinal time-point 3. From the 5' RACE reads, TCRdb called clonotypes with MiXCR, one entry per CDR3 protein. The data contain more than 95,000 distinct CDR3 sequences, about a tenth of them singletons. The sequenced sample was PBMCs. Source of these receptors: a female donor with HTLV-1-associated myelopathy (HAM/TSP).

Only a few counts were recorded for this clonotype. V and J are TRBV7-2 and TRBJ2-1; TRBD2 aligns across 8 bases. CDR1 is SGHTA, CDR2 FQGNSA, per germline. CDR3 size: 15 residues. The junction had 7 bases not matched to a gene; V was cut back by 4 bases and J by 5 bases. The CDR3 bases are TGTGCCAGCAGCTCGCGGGGGGCTGAGGACAATGAGCAGTTCTTC. It specifies CASSSRGAEDNEQFF.

This clonotype was counted at least ten times. The gene calls are TRBV28 and TRBJ2-4, with a weak D call TRBD1 (7 bases). The CDR3 length is 14 residues. The germline CDR1 and CDR2 sequences are MDHEN and SYDVKM. V was cut by 10 bases and J by 9 bases, with 22 bases left in between. DNA for the CDR3: TGTGCCACTCTTGGAGGGGGCCGTTGGGGCATTCAGTACTTC. This encodes CATLGGGRWGIQYF.

This clonotype has ten or more counts. This chain joins TRBV29-1 and TRBJ2-7, with D possibly matching TRBD2 (5 bases). The V gene's germline CDR1 is SQVTM and CDR2 ANQGSEA. CDR3 length equals 12 residues. Trimming took off 5 bases at V and 5 bases at J, with 13 bases between the two ends. CDR3 sequence (DNA): TGCAGCGTTCTCGGGATCTCAAACGAGCAGTACTTC. Translating it yields CSVLGISNEQYF.

This clonotype was seen at least ten times. The chain combines TRBV6-2 or TRBV6-3 with TRBJ2-3; 10 nucleotides match TRBD2. The ends lost 9 bases at V and 3 bases at J; junction bases unmatched: 3. The V gene's germline CDR1 is MNHEY and CDR2 SVGEGT. This CDR3 is built from 13 residues. The CDR3 bases are TGTGCCAGTAAACTAGCGGGGACAGATACGCAGTATTTT. It codes for CASKLAGTDTQYF.

This clonotype was observed at least ten times. The chain has TRBV7-9 and TRBJ2-7; D tentatively reads TRBD1 or TRBD2 (5 bases each). The CDR3 contains 15 residues. Germline loops: CDR1 SEHNR, CDR2 FQNEAQ (reference sequence). Trimming cost V 1 base and J 9 bases, with 19 bases left between them. The DNA of the CDR3 is TGTGCCAGCAGCTTAGGGGCCGGCCGGGGCCCCGGGCAGTACTTC. This translates into CASSLGAGRGPGQYF.

Points on this clonotype: A much larger clone lies a single base off, so this may be a read error. The rearrangement joins TRBV20-1 to TRBJ2-3; D is possibly TRBD2 (6 bases). There are 13 residues in the CDR3. From germline, CDR1 is DFQATT and CDR2 SNEGSKA (reference sequence). V shed 5 bases and J shed 3 bases, with 12 bases lying between them. The CDR3 spells CSAWAGRTDTQYF. The DNA for the CDR3 is TGCAGTGCTTGGGCGGGGAGAACAGATACGCAGTATTTT.

In its sample, this clonotype was seen many times. The rearrangement joins TRBV20-1 to TRBJ2-3; D not certain. The CDR3 contains 12 residues. The ends were cut back, 5 bases at V and 2 bases at J, with 8 bases in the middle. Germline assignment: CDR1 DFQATT and CDR2 SNEGSKA (reference sequence). CDR3: CSAWGITDTQYF. The DNA for the CDR3 is TGCAGTGCTTGGGGTATCACAGATACGCAGTATTTT.

This clonotype was counted many times. The chain is built from TRBV5-8 and TRBJ2-2; D is perhaps TRBD1 or TRBD2 (6 bases each). Germline assignment: CDR1 SGHTS and CDR2 YDEGEE. Trimming removed 5 bases from V and 2 bases from J, with 13 bases in between. CDR3 length equals 15 residues. CDR3 in amino acids: CASRSGATNTGELFF. CDR3 bases: TGTGCCAGCAGGTCGGGGGCAACTAACACCGGGGAGCTGTTTTTT.

At least ten counts were recorded for this clonotype. The CDR3 sequence is CASSLLMHQETQYF. The CDR3 nucleotides read TGTGCCAGCAGTTTATTGATGCACCAAGAGACCCAGTACTTC. The chain joins TRBV28 to TRBJ2-5; D is unclear. This CDR3 has 14 residues. Trimming pared 1 base from V and 0 bases from J, leaving 6 bases between. In germline, CDR1 is MDHEN, CDR2 SYDVKM. The full variable domain, with the rest looked up from reference TRBV28 and TRBJ2-5, is DVKVTQSSRYLVKRTGEKVFLECVQDMDHENMFWYRQDPGLGLRLIYFSYDVKMKEKGDIPEGYSVSREKKERFSLILESASTNQTSMYLCASSLLMHQETQYFGPGTRLLVL.

This clonotype was recorded many times. The chain recombines TRBV24-1 with TRBJ2-2, with TRBD1 matching 9 bases. Losses at the gene ends were 3 bases for V and 3 bases for J; bases not matched to a gene: 7. The CDR3 extends over 17 amino acids. Germline CDR1 and CDR2: KGHDR and SFDVKD. The CDR3 spells CATSDPTGGKDTGELFF. CDR3 nucleotides: TGTGCCACCAGTGATCCAACAGGGGGCAAGGACACCGGGGAGCTGTTTTTT.

This clonotype was detected ten times or more. V is TRBV11-2 and J is TRBJ2-1; D gene ambiguous. The germline gives CDR1 SGHAT, CDR2 FQNNGV. This CDR3 comprises 13 residues. V was trimmed by 4 bases and J by 6 bases, leaving 10 bases between them. In DNA, the CDR3 is TGTGCCAGCAGCTCAGTGAGGCGCAATGAGCAGTTCTTC. It encodes CASSSVRRNEQFF.

This clonotype was observed many times. The CDR3 DNA reads as TGTGCCAGCAGCGGAGGCGGAAGAGACACCGGGGAGCTGTTTTTT. Residues: CASSGGGRDTGELFF. The chain links TRBV9 to TRBJ2-2; D gene unclear. From germline, CDR1 is SGDLS and CDR2 YYNGEE. The V gene lost 3 bases and the J gene lost 3 bases, with 12 bases spanning the gap. The CDR3 length is 15 residues.

This clonotype was seen more than once but under ten times. This chain joins TRBV14 and TRBJ1-1, with TRBD1 as a possible D gene (6 bases). This CDR3 has 15 residues. The germline V gene encodes CDR1 SGHDN and CDR2 FVKESK. The ends were cut back, 2 bases at V and 5 bases at J, with 15 bases in the middle. In DNA form, the CDR3 reads TGTGCCAGCAGCCAATTCCAGGGGCACGGGACTGAAGCTTTCTTT. Amino acids: CASSQFQGHGTEAFF.

This clonotype was counted many times. The chain uses TRBV20-1 and TRBJ1-5; 7 bases map to TRBD1. J was trimmed by 2 bases and V by 3 bases; bases with no gene match: 13. The V gene's germline CDR1 is DFQATT and CDR2 SNEGSKA (reference sequence). This CDR3 has 17 residues. DNA of the CDR3: TGCAGTGCTAGTAGACAGGGAGAATTACGGGGCAATCAGCCCCAGCATTTT. It specifies CSASRQGELRGNQPQHF.

This clonotype appeared a few times. The V gene is TRBV20-1, the J gene TRBJ2-4; 8 positions match TRBD2. The CDR3 loop spans 17 amino acids. Germline assignment: CDR1 DFQATT and CDR2 SNEGSKA (reference sequence). The ends lost 1 base at V and 5 bases at J; junction bases unmatched: 13. CDR3: CSARGFGGARPENIQYF. The CDR3 region has the DNA TGCAGTGCTAGAGGTTTCGGGGGGGCCCGTCCCGAAAACATTCAGTACTTC.

This clonotype was seen many times. The chain is built from TRBV4-1 and TRBJ2-5, with TRBD1 matching 7 bases. Germline V gene sequence: CDR1 MGHRA, CDR2 YSYEKL. The V segment lost 0 bases and the J segment 5 bases; nucleotides outside the gene matches: 6. There are 15 residues in the CDR3. The CDR3 nucleotides are TGCGCCAGCAGCCAAGAACAGGGGATTCGGGAGACCCAGTACTTC. It encodes CASSQEQGIRETQYF.

This clonotype occurred many times. The chain is built from TRBV20-1 and TRBJ2-3; 9 bases fit TRBD1. The germline V gene has CDR1 DFQATT and CDR2 SNEGSKA (reference sequence). CDR3 length: 18 amino acids. With V trimmed by 3 bases and J by 3 bases, 16 bases remained unmatched. The CDR3 DNA is TGCAGTGCTAGCCCAGCAGGAGGACAGGGGATATGGACAGATACGCAGTATTTT. Translating gives CSASPAGGQGIWTDTQYF.

This clonotype came up many times. The chain links TRBV5-1 to TRBJ2-5, with D possibly being TRBD2 (6 bases). The CDR3 has 16 amino acids. Germline V gives CDR1 SGHRS, CDR2 YFSETQ. With 0 bases removed from V and 3 bases from J, the gap between germline ends came to 15 bases. CDR3 in amino acids: CASSLAGAGREETQYF. The CDR3 DNA sequence: TGCGCCAGCAGCTTGGCCGGGGCGGGACGCGAAGAGACCCAGTACTTC.

This clonotype was observed at least ten times. In DNA, the CDR3 is TGCGCCAGCAGCTTGGACAGGGGGCGAACCGGGGAGCTGTTTTTT. This sequence encodes CASSLDRGRTGELFF. The chain links TRBV5-1 to TRBJ2-2; TRBD1 agrees at 9 bases. The germline CDR1 and CDR2 sequences are SGHRS and YFSETQ. The length of the CDR3 is 15 residues. V lost 0 bases, J lost 5 bases, and 2 bases stayed unmatched.

The table lists this clonotype with a count of one. The chain employs TRBV19 and TRBJ1-5; D is unclear. The CDR3 loop spans 14 amino acids. From germline, CDR1 is LNHDA and CDR2 SQIVND (reference sequence). The CDR3 reads CASRAFPSNQPQHF. In nucleotides, the CDR3 is TGTGCGTCAAGGGCGTTTCCTAGCAATCAGCCCCAGCATTTT.

There are many counts of this clonotype. The chain has TRBV27 and TRBJ1-2; no definite D call. The CDR3 spans 15 residues. Germline CDR1 and CDR2: MNHEY and SMNVEV (reference sequence). V was pared by 2 bases and J by 5 bases, with 15 bases between. The CDR3 region has the DNA TGTGCCAGCAGTTTAGGCCAACCGGGGATATATGGCTACACCTTC. Amino acid sequence: CASSLGQPGIYGYTF.

This clonotype was seen ten or more times. This chain uses TRBV27 with TRBJ2-5, with D possibly being TRBD2 (6 bases). CDR1 MNHEY and CDR2 SMNVEV come from the germline V gene (reference sequence). This CDR3 region has 15 residues. V dropped 4 bases and J dropped 8 bases, with 20 bases sitting between them. The CDR3 coding sequence is TGTGCCAGCAGTTCAAGATGGGGGACGCGGGATACCCAGTACTTC. This encodes CASSSRWGTRDTQYF.

This clonotype was observed at least ten times. V and J are TRBV5-1 and TRBJ2-1; TRBD1 aligns across 8 bases. CDR3 length: 15 residues. Germline assignment: CDR1 SGHRS and CDR2 YFSETQ. The V gene end was trimmed by 4 bases and the J gene end by 1 base; junction bases not matched to a gene: 4. In nucleotides, the CDR3 is TGCGCCAGCAGCCGAGGACAGGGATCCTACAATGAGCAGTTCTTC. Protein product: CASSRGQGSYNEQFF.

This clonotype was seen many times. J is TRBJ1-5 and V is TRBV4-1, with TRBD1 identical over 9 bases. Germline assignment: CDR1 MGHRA and CDR2 YSYEKL. Losses at the gene ends were 0 bases for V and 0 bases for J; bases not matched to a gene: 9. The CDR3 is 19 amino acids. CDR3 nucleotide sequence: TGCGCCAGCAGCCAAGATAGGACAGGGGCCTCATATAGCAATCAGCCCCAGCATTTT. It yields the protein CASSQDRTGASYSNQPQHF.

This clonotype was counted many times. The rearrangement joins TRBV28 to TRBJ2-3; perhaps D is TRBD1 or TRBD2 (6 bases each). The CDR3 is made up of 18 amino acids. CDR1 is MDHEN, CDR2 SYDVKM, per germline. V lost 1 base, J lost 2 bases, and 19 bases lay in between. The CDR3 protein is CASSLLGGPTFYTDTQYF. As DNA, the CDR3 is TGTGCCAGCAGTTTATTGGGGGGCCCGACCTTCTACACAGATACGCAGTATTTT. Variable domain in full (rest from reference TRBV28 and TRBJ2-3): DVKVTQSSRYLVKRTGEKVFLECVQDMDHENMFWYRQDPGLGLRLIYFSYDVKMKEKGDIPEGYSVSREKKERFSLILESASTNQTSMYLCASSLLGGPTFYTDTQYFGPGTRLTVL.

This clonotype occurred many times. J is TRBJ1-2 and V is TRBV20-1, with D unclear. The CDR3 contains 14 residues. Germline V CDR1 and CDR2: DFQATT, SNEGSKA (reference sequence). The V end was cut by 8 bases, the J end by 4 bases, with 20 bases between. CDR3 in DNA: TGCAGTACTCTCTCGACCCCGCCACCCTATGGCTACACCTTC. This translates into CSTLSTPPPYGYTF.

This clonotype was observed at least ten times. The chain has TRBV28 and TRBJ1-5; D may be TRBD1 (6 bases). Trimming left V 4 bases short and J 2 bases short, with 15 bases between. Germline V lookup: CDR1 MDHEN, CDR2 SYDVKM. CDR3 length: 16 residues. The CDR3 bases are TGTGCCAGCAGTTCATATACCAGGGGAGGCAATCAGCCCCAGCATTTT. It codes for CASSSYTRGGNQPQHF.